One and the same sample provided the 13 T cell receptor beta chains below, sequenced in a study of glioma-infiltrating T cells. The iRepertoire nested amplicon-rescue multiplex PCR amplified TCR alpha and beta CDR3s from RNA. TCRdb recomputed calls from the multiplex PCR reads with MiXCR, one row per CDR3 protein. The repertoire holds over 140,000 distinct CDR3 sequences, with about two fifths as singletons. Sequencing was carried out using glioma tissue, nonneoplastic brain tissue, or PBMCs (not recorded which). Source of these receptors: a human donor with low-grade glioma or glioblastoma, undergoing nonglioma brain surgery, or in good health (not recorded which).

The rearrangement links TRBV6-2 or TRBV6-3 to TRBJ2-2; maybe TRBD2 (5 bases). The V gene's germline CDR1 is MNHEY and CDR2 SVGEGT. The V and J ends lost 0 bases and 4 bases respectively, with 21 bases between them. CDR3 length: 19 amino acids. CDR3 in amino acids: CASSYSMERTNEGTGELFF. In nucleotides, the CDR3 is TGTGCCAGCAGTTACTCGATGGAGCGGACGAACGAAGGCACCGGGGAGCTGTTTTTT.

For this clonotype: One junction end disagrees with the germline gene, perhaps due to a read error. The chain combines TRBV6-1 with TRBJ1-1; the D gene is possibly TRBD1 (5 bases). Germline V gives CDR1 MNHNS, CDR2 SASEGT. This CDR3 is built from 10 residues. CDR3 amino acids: CASRQGEALF. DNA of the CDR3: TGTGCCAGCCGACAAGGGGAAGCTCTCTTT.

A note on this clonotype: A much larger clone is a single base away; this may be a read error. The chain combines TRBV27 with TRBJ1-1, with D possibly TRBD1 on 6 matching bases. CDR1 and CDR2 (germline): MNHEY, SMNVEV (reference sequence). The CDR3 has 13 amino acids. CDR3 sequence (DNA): TGTTCCAGCAGTTCGGGACAGAACACTGAAGCTTTCTTT. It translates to CSSSSGQNTEAFF.

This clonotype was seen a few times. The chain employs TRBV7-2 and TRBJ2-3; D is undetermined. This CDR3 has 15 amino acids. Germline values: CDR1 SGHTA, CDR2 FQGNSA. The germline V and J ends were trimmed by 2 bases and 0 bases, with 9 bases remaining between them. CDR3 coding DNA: TGTGCCAGCAGCTTACATCCGGGTAGCACAGATACGCAGTATTTT. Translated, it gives CASSLHPGSTDTQYF.

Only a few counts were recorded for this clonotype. The CDR3 region is CASSRVYSNQPQHF. The DNA for the CDR3 is TGTGCCAGCAGTAGGGTCTATAGCAATCAGCCCCAGCATTTT. The V and J genes are TRBV27 and TRBJ1-5; no clear D. Germline loops: CDR1 MNHEY, CDR2 SMNVEV (reference sequence). CDR3 length equals 14 residues. Between the trimmed V and J ends, which lost 5 bases and 0 bases, there was a span of 8 bases.

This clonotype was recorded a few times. The CDR3 DNA reads as TGTGCCAGCAGTTTACAGGAAAGGAACACTGAAGCTTTCTTT. Protein product: CASSLQERNTEAFF. The gene calls are TRBV2 and TRBJ1-1, with D tentatively TRBD1 (5 bases). The CDR3 runs to 14 residues. Germline CDR1 and CDR2: SNHLY and FYNNEI. Trimming cost V 5 bases and J 1 base, with 11 bases left between them.

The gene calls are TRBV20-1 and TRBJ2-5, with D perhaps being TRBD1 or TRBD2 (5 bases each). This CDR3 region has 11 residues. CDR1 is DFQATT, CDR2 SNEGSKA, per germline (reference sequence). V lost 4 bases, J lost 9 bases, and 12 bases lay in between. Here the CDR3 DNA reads TGCAGTGCTATTCTCGGGGCGGCCCAGTACTTC. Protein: CSAILGAAQYF.

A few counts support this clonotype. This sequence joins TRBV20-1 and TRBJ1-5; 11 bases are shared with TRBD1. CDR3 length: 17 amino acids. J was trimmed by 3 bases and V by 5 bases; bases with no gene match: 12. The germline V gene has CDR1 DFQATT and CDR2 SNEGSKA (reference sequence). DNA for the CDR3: TGCAGTGCTTATTCCGGGACAGGGGGTTTAGACAATCAGCCCCAGCATTTT. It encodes CSAYSGTGGLDNQPQHF.

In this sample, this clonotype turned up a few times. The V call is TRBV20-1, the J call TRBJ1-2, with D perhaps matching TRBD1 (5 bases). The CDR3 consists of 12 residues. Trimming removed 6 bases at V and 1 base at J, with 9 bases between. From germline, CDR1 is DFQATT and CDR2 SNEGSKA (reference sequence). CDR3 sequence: CSATTDNYGYTF. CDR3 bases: TGCAGTGCCACGACAGATAACTATGGCTACACCTTC.

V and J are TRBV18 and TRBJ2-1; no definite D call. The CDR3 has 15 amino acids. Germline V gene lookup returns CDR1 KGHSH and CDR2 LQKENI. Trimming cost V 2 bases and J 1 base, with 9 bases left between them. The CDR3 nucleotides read TGTGCCAGCTCACCAATGCCAGATTCCTACAATGAGCAGTTCTTC. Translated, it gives CASSPMPDSYNEQFF.

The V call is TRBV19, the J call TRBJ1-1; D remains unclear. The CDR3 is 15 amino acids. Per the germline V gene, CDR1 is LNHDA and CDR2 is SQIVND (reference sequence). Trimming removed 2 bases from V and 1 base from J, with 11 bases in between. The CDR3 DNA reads TGTGCCAGTAGTATAAAATTGGGGTCGAACACTGAAGCTTTCTTT. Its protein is CASSIKLGSNTEAFF.

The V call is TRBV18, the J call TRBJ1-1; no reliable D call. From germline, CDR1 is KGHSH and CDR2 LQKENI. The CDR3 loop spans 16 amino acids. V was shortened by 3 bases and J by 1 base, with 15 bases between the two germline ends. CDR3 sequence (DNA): TGTGCCAGCTCACCGCAAGGGCAGGTCAAGAACACTGAAGCTTTCTTT. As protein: CASSPQGQVKNTEAFF.

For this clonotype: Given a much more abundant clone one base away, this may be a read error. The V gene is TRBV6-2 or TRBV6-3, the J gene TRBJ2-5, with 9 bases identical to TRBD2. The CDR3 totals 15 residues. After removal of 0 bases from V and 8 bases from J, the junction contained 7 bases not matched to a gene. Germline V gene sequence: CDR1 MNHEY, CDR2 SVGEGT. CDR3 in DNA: TGTGCCAGCAGTTACTCTCTAGCGGGAAGGGATACCCAGTACTTC. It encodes CASSYSLAGRDTQYF.